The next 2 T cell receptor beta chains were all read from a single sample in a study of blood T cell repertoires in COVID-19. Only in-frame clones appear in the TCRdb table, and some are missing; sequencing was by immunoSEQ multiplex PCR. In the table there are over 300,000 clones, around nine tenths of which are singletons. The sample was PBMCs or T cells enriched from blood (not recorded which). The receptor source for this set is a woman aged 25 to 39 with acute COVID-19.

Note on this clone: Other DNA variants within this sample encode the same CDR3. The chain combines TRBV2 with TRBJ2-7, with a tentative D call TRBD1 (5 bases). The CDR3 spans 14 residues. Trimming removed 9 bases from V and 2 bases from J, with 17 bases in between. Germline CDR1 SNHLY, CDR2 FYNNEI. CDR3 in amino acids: CASRGHFTPYEQYF. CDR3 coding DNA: TGTGCCAGTAGAGGACACTTTACTCCCTACGAGCAGTACTTC.

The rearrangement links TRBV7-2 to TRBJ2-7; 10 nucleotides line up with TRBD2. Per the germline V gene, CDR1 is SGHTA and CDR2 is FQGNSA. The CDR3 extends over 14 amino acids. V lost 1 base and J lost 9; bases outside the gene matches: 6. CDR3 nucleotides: TGTGCCAGCAGCTTAGGACTAGCGGGCATAGCGCAGTACTTC. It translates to CASSLGLAGIAQYF.